These T cell receptor beta chains were read from a single sample in a study of metastatic and nonmetastatic thyroid tumors. TCRdb reprocessed the PCR reads using MiXCR. The table shows 30,000 to 40,000 clones, with around a fifth occurring only once. The sample consisted of blood. Source of these receptors: a female donor with papillary thyroid cancer or a benign thyroid nodule (not recorded which). Some clones in this sample may be carry-over from other donors' samples. CDR3s include the opening cysteine and the closing phenylalanine or tryptophan. The D gene is left open where the match is weak. Size tells how often a clone was seen (once, few, many) or the class of an expanded clone, and some rows leave it out.

abundance | j_gene | v_gene | d_gene | CDR3nt | CDR3aa
- | TRBJ1-5 | TRBV19 | TRBD1 | TGTGCTAGTAGGGGACAGGGCTATAAGCCCCAGCATTTT | CASRGQGYKPQHF
- | TRBJ2-3 | TRBV24-1 | - | TGTGCCACCAGTGACACCCTGACTATCGGCGATACGCAGTATTTT | CATSDTLTIGDTQYF
- | TRBJ2-7 | TRBV5-1 | - | TGCGCCAGCAGCTTGATTGGGTTCCCAACCTACGAGCAGTACTTC | CASSLIGFPTYEQYF
few | TRBJ1-2 | TRBV12-3/TRBV12-4 | - | TGTGCCAGCACACCGGGAGCCCCTAACTATGGCTACACCTTC | CASTPGAPNYGYTF
- | TRBJ2-7 | TRBV28 | TRBD2 | TGTGCCAGCAGTTTATTGGGGACTAGTGGTCTATACTTC | CASSLLGTSGLYF
few | TRBJ1-2 | TRBV19 | - | TGTGCCTCACCGAGGGCCCCAAGGGGCTACACCTTC | CASPRAPRGYTF
- | TRBJ2-7 | TRBV5-1 | - | TGCGCCAGCAGCCCGGGCAGCTCCTACGAGCAGTACTTC | CASSPGSSYEQYF
many | TRBJ2-4 | TRBV12-3/TRBV12-4 | TRBD1 | TGTGCCAGCACCGGGGACAGGGGGCCTAAAAACATTCAGTACTTC | CASTGDRGPKNIQYF
many | TRBJ2-7 | TRBV28 | - | TGTGCCAGTAGCGGATACGAGCAGTACTTC | CASSGYEQYF
- | TRBJ1-3 | TRBV30 | - | TGTGCCTGGAGCCGCTTAGGGGGGGGCCGCCATCTGGTATATTTT | CAWSRLGGGRHLVYF
many | TRBJ2-3 | TRBV20-1 | - | TGCAGTGCTAGCCCTACAGGGAGAGATACGCAGTATTTT | CSASPTGRDTQYF
once | TRBJ2-5 | TRBV11-3 | TRBD2 | TGTGCCAGCAGCTCGGGGGGGCGGAAGACCCAGTACTTC | CASSSGGRKTQYF
many | TRBJ2-2 | TRBV18 | - | TGTGCCAGCTCACCAGCTACTGTTGGACTCAACACCGGGGAGCTGTTTTTT | CASSPATVGLNTGELFF
many | TRBJ2-4 | TRBV12-3/TRBV12-4 | TRBD2 | TGTGCCAGCAGTTTAACAGAGCGGGAGGGGACCAAAAACATTCAGTACTTC | CASSLTEREGTKNIQYF
many | TRBJ2-1 | TRBV3-1 | - | TGTGCCAGCAGCCACCGGCGATTGGTGGGTGAGCAGTTCTTC | CASSHRRLVGEQFF
many | TRBJ2-5 | TRBV28 | TRBD1 | TGTGCCAGCAGTTTAGGGGGAAGGGGGCGAGGGGAGACCCAGTACTTC | CASSLGGRGRGETQYF
many | TRBJ1-1 | TRBV11-3 | - | TGTGCCAGTAACAGGGTTTTCGGCACTGAAGCTTTCTTT | CASNRVFGTEAFF
many | TRBJ1-1 | TRBV28 | - | TGTGCCAGCACTCCGGGCGACACTGAAGCTTTCTTT | CASTPGDTEAFF
many | TRBJ1-2 | TRBV11-1 | - | TGTGCCAGCAGCTTAGCGCTTGATGAGGGGTACTATGGCTACACCTTC | CASSLALDEGYYGYTF
few | TRBJ1-1 | TRBV6-1 | - | TGTGCCAGCAGTCCCTTGGTACGGGAGAACACTGAAGCTTTCTTT | CASSPLVRENTEAFF
few | TRBJ2-1 | TRBV28 | - | TGTGCCAGCAGCTACGAAGTAGGCTCCTACAATGAGCAGTTCTTC | CASSYEVGSYNEQFF
many | TRBJ2-1 | TRBV27 | - | TGTGCCAGCAGTTTAGATCCGGGGAGTGAGCAGTTCTTC | CASSLDPGSEQFF
medium-sized | TRBJ2-7 | TRBV6-2/TRBV6-3 | TRBD2 | TGTGCCAGCACCATGTTCTCTAGCGGGACGCAGTACTTC | CASTMFSSGTQYF
medium-sized | TRBJ2-7 | TRBV6-5 | - | TGTGCCAGCAGTTACGACTACGAGCAGTACTTC | CASSYDYEQYF
- | TRBJ2-7 | TRBV19 | TRBD2 | TGTGCCAGTATAGGGCTAGCGGGAGAATTTGGAGAGTACGAGCAGTACTTC | CASIGLAGEFGEYEQYF
- | TRBJ1-2 | TRBV28 | - | TGTGCCAGCAGTCCCTTTGTGGTAACCTATGGCTACACCTTC | CASSPFVVTYGYTF